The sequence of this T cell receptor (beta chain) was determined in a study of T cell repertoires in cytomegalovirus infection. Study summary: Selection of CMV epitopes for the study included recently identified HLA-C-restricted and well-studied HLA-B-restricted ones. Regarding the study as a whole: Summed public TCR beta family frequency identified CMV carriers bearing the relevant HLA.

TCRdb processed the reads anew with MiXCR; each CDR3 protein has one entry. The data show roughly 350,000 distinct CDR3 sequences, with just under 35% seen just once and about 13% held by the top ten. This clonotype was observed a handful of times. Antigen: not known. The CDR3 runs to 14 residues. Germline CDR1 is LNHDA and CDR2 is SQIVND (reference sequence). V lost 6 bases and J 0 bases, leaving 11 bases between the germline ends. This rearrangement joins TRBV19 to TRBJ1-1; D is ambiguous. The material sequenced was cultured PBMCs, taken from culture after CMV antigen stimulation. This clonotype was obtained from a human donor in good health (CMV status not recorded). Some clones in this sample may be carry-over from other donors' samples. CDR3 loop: CASRDYALNTEAFF. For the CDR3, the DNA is TGTGCCAGTAGGGATTATGCATTGAACACTGAAGCTTTCTTT.